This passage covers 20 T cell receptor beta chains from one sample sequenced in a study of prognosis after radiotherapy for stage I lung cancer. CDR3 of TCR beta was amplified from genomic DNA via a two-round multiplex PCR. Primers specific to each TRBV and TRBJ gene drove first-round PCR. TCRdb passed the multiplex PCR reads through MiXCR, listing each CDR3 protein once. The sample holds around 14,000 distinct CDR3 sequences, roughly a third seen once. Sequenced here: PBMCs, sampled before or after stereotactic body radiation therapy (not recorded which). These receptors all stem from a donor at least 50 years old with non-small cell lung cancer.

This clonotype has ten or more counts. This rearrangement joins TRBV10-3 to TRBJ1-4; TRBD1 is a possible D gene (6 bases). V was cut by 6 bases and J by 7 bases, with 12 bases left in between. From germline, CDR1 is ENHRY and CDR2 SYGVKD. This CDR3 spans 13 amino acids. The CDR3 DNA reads TGTGCCATCAGCGAAGAGGGGGGTGAAAAACTGTTTTTT. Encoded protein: CAISEEGGEKLFF.

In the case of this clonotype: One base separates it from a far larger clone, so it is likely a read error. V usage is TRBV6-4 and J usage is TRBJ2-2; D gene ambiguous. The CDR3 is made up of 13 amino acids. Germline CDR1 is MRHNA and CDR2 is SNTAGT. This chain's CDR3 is CASRRLNNGELFF. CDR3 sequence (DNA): TGTGCCAGCAGACGACTCAACAACGGGGAGCTGTTTTTT.

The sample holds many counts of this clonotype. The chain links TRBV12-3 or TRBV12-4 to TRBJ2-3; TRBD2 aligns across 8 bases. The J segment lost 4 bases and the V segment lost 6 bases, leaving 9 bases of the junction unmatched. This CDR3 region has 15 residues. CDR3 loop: CASSRREGRADTQYF. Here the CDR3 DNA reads TGTGCCAGCAGCCGCCGGGAGGGACGAGCAGATACGCAGTATTTT.

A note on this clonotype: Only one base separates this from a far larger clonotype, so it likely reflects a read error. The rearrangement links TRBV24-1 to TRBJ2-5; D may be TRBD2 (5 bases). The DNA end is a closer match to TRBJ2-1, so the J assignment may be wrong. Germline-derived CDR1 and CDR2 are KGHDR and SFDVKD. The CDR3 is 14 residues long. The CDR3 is CATSVASTKNEQFF. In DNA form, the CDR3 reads TGTGCCACCAGTGTGGCTAGCACTAAGAATGAGCAGTTCTTC.

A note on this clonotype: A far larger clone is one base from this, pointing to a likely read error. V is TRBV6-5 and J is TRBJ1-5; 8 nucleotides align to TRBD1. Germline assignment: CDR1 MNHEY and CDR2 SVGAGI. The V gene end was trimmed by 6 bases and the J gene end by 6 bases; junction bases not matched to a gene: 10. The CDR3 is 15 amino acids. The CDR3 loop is CASSLEDRGSQPQHF. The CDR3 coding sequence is TGTGCCAGCAGCCTAGAAGACAGGGGTAGTCAGCCCCAGCATTTT.

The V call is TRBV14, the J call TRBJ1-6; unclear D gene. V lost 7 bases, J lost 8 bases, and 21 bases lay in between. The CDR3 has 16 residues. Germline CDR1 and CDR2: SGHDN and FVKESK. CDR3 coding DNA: TGTGCCAGCATCCACTCCGTACAGAGTCTGTATTCACCCCTCCACTTT. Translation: CASIHSVQSLYSPLHF.

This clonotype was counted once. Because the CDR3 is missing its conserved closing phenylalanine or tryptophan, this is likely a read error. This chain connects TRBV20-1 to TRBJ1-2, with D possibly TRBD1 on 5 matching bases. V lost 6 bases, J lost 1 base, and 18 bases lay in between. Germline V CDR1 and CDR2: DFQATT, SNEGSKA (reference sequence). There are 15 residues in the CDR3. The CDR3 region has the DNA TGCAGTGCCCAGAATGCTGGGGGGAGTAACTATGGCTACACCATC. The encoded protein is CSAQNAGGSNYGYTI.

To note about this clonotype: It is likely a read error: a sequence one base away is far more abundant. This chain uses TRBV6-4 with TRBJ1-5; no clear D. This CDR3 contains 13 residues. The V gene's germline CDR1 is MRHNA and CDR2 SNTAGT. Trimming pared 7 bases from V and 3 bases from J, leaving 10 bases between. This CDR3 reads CASTLTINQPQHF. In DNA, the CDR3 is TGTGCCAGCACCTTAACTATCAATCAGCCCCAGCATTTT.

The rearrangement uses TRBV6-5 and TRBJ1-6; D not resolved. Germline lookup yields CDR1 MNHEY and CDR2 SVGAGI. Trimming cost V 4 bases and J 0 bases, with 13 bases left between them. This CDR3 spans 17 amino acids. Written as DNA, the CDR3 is TGTGCCAGCAGTTCAAAGACACTGAGCTCCTATAATTCACCCCTCCACTTT. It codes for CASSSKTLSSYNSPLHF.

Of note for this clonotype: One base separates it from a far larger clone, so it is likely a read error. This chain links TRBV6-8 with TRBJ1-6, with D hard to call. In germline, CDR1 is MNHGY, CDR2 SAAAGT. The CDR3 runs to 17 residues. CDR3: CARSSTTRSSYNSPLHF. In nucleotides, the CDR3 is TGTGCCAGGAGTTCAACGACACGGAGCTCCTATAATTCACCCCTCCACTTT.

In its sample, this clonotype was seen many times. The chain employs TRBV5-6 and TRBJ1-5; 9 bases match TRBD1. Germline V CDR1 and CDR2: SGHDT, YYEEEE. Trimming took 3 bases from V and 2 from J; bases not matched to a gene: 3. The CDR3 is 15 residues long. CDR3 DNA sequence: TGTGCCAGCAGCTCCCGGACAGGGGGCAATCAGCCCCAGCATTTT. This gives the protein CASSSRTGGNQPQHF. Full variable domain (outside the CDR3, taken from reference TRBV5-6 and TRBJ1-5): DAGVTQSPTHLIKTRGQQVTLRCSPKSGHDTVSWYQQALGQGPQFIFQYYEEEERQRGNFPDRFSGHQFPNYSSELNVNALLLGDSALYLCASSSRTGGNQPQHFGDGTRLSIL.

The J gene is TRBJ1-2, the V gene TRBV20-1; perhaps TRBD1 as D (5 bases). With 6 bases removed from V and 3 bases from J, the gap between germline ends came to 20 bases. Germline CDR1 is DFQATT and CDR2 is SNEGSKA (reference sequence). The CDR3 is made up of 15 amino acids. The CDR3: CSAENVGGSHYGYTF. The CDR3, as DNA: TGCAGTGCCGAGAATGTTGGGGGGAGTCACTATGGCTACACCTTC.

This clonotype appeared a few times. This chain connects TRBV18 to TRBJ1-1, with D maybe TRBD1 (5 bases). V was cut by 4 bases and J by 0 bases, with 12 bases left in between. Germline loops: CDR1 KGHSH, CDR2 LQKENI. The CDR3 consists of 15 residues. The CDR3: CASSLAVTVNTEAFF. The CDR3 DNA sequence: TGTGCCAGCTCACTAGCAGTGACAGTGAACACTGAAGCTTTCTTT.

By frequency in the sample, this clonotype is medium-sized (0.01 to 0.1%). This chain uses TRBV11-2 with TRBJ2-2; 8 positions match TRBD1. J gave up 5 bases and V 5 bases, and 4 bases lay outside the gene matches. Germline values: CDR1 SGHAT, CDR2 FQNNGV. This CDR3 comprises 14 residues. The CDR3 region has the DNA TGTGCCAGCAGCCGACAGGGGATTACCGGGGAGCTGTTTTTT. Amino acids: CASSRQGITGELFF.

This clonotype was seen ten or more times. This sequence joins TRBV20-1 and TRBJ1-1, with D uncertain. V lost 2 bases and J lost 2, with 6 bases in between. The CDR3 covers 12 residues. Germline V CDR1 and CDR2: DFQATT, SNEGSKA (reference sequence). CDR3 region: CSARPYNTEAFF. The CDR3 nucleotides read TGCAGTGCTAGACCTTACAACACTGAAGCTTTCTTT.

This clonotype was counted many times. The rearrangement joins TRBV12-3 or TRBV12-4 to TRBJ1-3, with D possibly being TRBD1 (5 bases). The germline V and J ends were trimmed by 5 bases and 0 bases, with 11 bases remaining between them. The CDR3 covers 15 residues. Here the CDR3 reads CASSLGTNSGNTIYF. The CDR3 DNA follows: TGTGCCAGCAGTCTCGGGACGAACTCTGGAAACACCATATATTTT.

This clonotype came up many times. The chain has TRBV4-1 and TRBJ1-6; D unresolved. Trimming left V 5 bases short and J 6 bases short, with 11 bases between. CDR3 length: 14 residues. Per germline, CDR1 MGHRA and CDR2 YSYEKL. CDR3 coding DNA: TGCGCCAGCAGCTCCCGACGGGTTAATTCACCCCTCCACTTT. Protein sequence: CASSSRRVNSPLHF.

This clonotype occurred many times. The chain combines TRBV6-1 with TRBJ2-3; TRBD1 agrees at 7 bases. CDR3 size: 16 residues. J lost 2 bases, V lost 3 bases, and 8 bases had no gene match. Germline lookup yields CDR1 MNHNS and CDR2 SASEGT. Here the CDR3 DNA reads TGTGCCAGCAGTGACAAGGGGGCGGCGGTCACAGATACGCAGTATTTT. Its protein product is CASSDKGAAVTDTQYF.

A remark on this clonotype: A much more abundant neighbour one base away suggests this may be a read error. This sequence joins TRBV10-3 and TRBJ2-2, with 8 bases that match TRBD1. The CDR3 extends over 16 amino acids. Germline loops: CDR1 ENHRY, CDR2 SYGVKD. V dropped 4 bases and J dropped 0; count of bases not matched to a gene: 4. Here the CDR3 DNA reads TGTGCCATCAGTGCTCAGGGGGCCTCGAACACCGGGGAGCTGTTTTTT. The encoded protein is CAISAQGASNTGELFF.

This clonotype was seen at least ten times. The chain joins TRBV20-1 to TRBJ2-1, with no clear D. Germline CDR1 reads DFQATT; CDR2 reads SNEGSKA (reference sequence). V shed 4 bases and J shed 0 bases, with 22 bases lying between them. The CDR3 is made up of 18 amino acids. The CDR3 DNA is TGCAGTGCTATTCCCCCCAAGGGATACAGACTCTCCTACAATGAGCAGTTCTTC. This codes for CSAIPPKGYRLSYNEQFF.